The text below deals with one T cell receptor beta chain. Its antigen remains undetermined. Per-nucleotide qualities are absent, and no much larger clonotype sits a single base away. The sample's time point label, in plain terms: patch test 3, about 24 weeks after DPC sensitization. The treatment or condition label for this specimen denotes: therapeutic diphenylcyclopropenone sensitization with weekly scalp DPC. Blood at each patch-test visit was drawn before the patch test was applied. Eligible patients were aged 18 to 70, diagnosed with alopecia, deemed suitable for DPC therapy, and excluded if pregnant. Total RNA was isolated from unfractionated whole blood collected in Tempus Blood RNA tubes. Deletion took 6 bases off V and 2 bases off J, with a span of 14 bases between the germline ends. Reading from cysteine to phenylalanine, the CDR3 counts 14 amino acids. Kept here is only the CDR3 DNA, which spans 42 bases and is read in frame from base 1. The CDR1 and CDR2 encoded by the germline V gene are SGHTA and FQGNSA.

The entry originates in a study of human T cells and chemical hapten exposure (dated by TCRdb to the early 2020s). Context from the whole study: For sensitization, 2% DPC in acetone was applied to a 2 cm by 2 cm area of upper inner arm skin. Throughout the approximately 25-week study period, patients were also given weekly therapeutic DPC doses on the scalp. Patch testing on the upper back used Finn chambers containing 0.01% DPC, with scoring done after 6 days according to International Contact Dermatitis Research Group standards. Most of the patients in the cohort were female, and the cohort covered alopecia areata with under or over 50% scalp involvement, alopecia totalis and alopecia universalis. Libraries were pooled for sequencing, and variation in per-sample TCR yields was attributed mainly to small differences in library volumes within the pool. This study followed changes in the peripheral blood TCR repertoire in vivo during primary and secondary sensitization of alopecia patients to the hapten diphenylcyclopropenone (DPC). Blood samples were taken from patients before sensitization (week 0) and then at 2, 6 and about 24 weeks after DPC sensitization. Approximately 28 alopecia patients gave blood for TCR sequencing at one to four time points (pre-sensitization, 2, 6 and 24 weeks). What the study reported, not specific to this receptor: A positive correlation was found between the number of PT1 expanded TCRs and patch test score, with significance reached at thresholds 8, 16 and 32 but not 4. After repeated subsampling, the strength of the expansion versus patch-test correlation and the threshold at which it became significant changed. Compared with pre-sensitization or healthy control sets, expanded TCRs formed significantly more large CDR3 similarity clusters, which is consistent with antigen-driven responses. No change with DPC sensitization was found in the number of TCRs above 1 in 1000 frequency, and no evidence of global repertoire structure alterations was found. Alopecia, a presumed autoimmune disease, was present in all patients, so the immune response of the patients might differ from that of healthy individuals.

To prepare the library, RACE was applied. The sequencer was a NextSeq 500. Library preparation attached unique molecular identifiers to individual cDNA molecules for quantitative, reproducible TCR counting. Both TCR alpha and TCR beta chains were sequenced from each blood RNA sample. In the original analysis: The median number of TCRs per sample was over 95,000, ranging from about 23,224 to 690,600. The Decombinator software suite was used to annotate V, J and CDR3 in the TCR reads. Every sample was subsampled to the same number of TCRs (28,000) for the PS versus PT1 abundance plots. Expanded TCRs were defined as absent before sensitization and observed at least eight times at the 2-week time point. Clones were called with MiXCR by TCRdb after fastp trimmed the public reads at Q25, and only in-frame beta chains were retained. Each entry is one CDR3 protein sequence, shown with its most common DNA and genes. TCRdb's processing, not the authors' own work, is the source of the V and J calls. The sample contains around 200,000 distinct CDR3 sequences, about 25% of them found a single time. Jointly, the top ten make up roughly 2.3% of the sample.

The chain couples TRBV7-2 to TRBJ2-7; TRBD1 is possibly the D segment (5 matching bases). The source is a woman aged 40 to 49 with alopecia areata. Some clones in this sample may be carry-over from other donors' samples. Sequencing was performed on whole blood, taken in connection with sensitization to the hapten diphenylcyclopropenone (DPC). CDR3 region: CASSSPRAPYEQYF. The sequenced DNA is TGTGCCAGCAGTTCCCCCAGGGCCCCCTACGAGCAGTACTTC. Supplemented by the reference TRBV7-2 and TRBJ2-7 proteins around the CDR3, the complete variable domain is GAGVSQSPSNKVTEKGKDVELRCDPISGHTALYWYRQSLGQGLEFLIYFQGNSAPDKSGLPSDRFSAERTGGSVSTLTIQRTQQEDSAVYLCASSSPRAPYEQYFGPGTRLTVT.